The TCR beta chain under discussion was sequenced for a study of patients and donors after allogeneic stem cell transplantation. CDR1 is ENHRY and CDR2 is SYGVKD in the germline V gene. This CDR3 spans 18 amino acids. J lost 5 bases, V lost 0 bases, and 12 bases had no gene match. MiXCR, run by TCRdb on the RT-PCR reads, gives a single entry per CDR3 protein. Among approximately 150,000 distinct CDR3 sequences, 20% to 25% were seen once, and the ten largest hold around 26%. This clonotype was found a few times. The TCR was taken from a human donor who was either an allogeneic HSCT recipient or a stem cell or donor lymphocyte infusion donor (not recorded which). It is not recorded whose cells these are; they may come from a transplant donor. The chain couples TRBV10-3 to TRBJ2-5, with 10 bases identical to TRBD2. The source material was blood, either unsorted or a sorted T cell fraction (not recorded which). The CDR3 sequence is CAISESPSGGLLVETQYF. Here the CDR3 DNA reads TGTGCCATCAGTGAGTCCCCTAGCGGGGGCCTCTTAGTGGAGACCCAGTACTTC.